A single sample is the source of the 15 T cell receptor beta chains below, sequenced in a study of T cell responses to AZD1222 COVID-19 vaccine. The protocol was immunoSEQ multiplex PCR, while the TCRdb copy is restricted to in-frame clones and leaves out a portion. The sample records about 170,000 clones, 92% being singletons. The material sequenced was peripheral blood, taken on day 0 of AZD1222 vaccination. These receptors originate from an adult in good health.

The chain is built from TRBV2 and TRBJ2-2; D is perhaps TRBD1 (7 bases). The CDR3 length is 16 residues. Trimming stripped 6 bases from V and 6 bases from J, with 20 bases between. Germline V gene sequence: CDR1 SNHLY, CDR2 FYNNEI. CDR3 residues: CASSPSQGGGAGELFF. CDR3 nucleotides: TGTGCCAGCAGCCCCAGTCAGGGGGGAGGCGCCGGGGAGCTGTTTTTT.

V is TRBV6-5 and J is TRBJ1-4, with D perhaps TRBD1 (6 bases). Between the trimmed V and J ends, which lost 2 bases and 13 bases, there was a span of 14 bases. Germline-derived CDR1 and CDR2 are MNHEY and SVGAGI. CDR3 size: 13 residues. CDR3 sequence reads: CASSYSPQGGLFF. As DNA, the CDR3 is TGTGCCAGCAGTTACAGCCCACAGGGAGGACTGTTTTTT.

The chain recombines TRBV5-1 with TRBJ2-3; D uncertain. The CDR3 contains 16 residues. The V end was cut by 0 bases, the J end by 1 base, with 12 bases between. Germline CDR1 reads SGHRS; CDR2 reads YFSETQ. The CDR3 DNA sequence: TGCGCCAGCAGCTTGGTGGCTAGTCGCCGCACAGATACGCAGTATTTT. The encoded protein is CASSLVASRRTDTQYF.

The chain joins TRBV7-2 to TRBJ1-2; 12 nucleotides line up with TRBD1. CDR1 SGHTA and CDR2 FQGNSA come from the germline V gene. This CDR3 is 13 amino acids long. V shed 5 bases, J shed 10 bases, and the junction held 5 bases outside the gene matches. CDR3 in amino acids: CASSLGQGAHYTF. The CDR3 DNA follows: TGTGCCAGCAGCCTGGGACAGGGGGCCCACTACACCTTC. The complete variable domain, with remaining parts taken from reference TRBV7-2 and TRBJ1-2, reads GAGVSQSPSNKVTEKGKDVELRCDPISGHTALYWYRQSLGQGLEFLIYFQGNSAPDKSGLPSDRFSAERTGGSVSTLTIQRTQQEDSAVYLCASSLGQGAHYTFGSGTRLTVV.

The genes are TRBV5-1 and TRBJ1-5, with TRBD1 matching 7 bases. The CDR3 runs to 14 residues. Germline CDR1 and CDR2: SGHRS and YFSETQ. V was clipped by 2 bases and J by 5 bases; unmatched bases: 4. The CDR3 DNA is TGCGCCAGCAGCTTAACAGGGGATCATCAGCCCCAGCATTTT. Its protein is CASSLTGDHQPQHF. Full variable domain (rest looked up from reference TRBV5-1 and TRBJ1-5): KAGVTQTPRYLIKTRGQQVTLSCSPISGHRSVSWYQQTPGQGLQFLFEYFSETQRNKGNFPGRFSGRQFSNSRSEMNVSTLELGDSALYLCASSLTGDHQPQHFGDGTRLSIL.

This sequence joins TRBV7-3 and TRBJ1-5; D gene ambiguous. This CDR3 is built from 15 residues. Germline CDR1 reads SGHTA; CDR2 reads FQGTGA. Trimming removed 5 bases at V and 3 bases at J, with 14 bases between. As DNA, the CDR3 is TGTGCCAGCAGCCCCCTCGGCGTGATCAATCAGCCCCAGCATTTT. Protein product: CASSPLGVINQPQHF.

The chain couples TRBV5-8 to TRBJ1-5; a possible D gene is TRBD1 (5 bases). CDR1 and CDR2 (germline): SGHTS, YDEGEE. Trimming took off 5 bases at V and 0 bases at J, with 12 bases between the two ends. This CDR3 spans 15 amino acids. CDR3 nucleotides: TGTGCCAGCAGAGGGGAGACTCATAGCAATCAGCCCCAGCATTTT. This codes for CASRGETHSNQPQHF.

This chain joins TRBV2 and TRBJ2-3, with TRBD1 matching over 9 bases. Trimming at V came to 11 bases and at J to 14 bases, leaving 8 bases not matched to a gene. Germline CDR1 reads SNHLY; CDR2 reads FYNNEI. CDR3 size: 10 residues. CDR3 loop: CARGDRDLYF. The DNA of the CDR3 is TGTGCCCGCGGGGACAGGGATCTGTATTTT.

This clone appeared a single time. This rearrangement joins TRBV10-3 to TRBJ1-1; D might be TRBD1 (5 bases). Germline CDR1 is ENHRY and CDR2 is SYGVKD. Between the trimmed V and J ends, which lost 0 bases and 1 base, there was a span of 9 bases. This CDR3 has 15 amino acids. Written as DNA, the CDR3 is TGTGCCATCAGTGAGTCCGGGGCCGAGAACACTGAAGCTTTCTTT. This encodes CAISESGAENTEAFF.

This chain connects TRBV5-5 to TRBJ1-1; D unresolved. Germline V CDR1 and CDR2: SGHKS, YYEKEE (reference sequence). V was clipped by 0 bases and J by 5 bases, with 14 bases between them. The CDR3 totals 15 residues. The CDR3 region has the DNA TGTGCCAGCAGCTTGGAGTTGGGCCAGCGGACTGAAGCTTTCTTT. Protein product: CASSLELGQRTEAFF.

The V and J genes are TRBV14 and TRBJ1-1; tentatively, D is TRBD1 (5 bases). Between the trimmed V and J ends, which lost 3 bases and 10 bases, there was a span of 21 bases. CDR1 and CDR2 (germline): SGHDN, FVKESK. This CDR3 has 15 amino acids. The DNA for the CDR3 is TGTGCCAGCAGCCACGCCGGAAGCAGCAGGGTGGGAGCTTTCTTT. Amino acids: CASSHAGSSRVGAFF. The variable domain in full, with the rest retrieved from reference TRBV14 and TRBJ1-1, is EAGVTQFPSHSVIEKGQTVTLRCDPISGHDNLYWYRRVMGKEIKFLLHFVKESKQDESGMPNNRFLAERTGGTYSTLKVQPAELEDSGVYFCASSHAGSSRVGAFFGQGTRLTVV.

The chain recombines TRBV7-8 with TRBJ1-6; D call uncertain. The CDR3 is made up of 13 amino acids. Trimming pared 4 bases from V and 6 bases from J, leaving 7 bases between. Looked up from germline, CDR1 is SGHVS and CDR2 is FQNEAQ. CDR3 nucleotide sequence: TGTGCCAGCAGCTCATTGGGTAATTCACCCCTCCACTTT. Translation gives CASSSLGNSPLHF.

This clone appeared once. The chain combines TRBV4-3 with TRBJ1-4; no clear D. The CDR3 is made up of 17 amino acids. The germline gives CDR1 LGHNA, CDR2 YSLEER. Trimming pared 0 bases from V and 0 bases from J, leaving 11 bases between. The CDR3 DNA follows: TGCGCCAGCAGCCAAGACCGGGCCGGAGCAACTAATGAAAAACTGTTTTTT. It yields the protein CASSQDRAGATNEKLFF.

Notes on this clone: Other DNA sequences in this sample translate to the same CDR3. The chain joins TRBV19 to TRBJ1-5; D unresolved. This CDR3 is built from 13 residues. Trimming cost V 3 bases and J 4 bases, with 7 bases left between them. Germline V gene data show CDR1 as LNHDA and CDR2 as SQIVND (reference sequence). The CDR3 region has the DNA TGTGCCAGTAGTATTCAGCGGAATCAGCCCCAGCATTTT. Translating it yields CASSIQRNQPQHF.

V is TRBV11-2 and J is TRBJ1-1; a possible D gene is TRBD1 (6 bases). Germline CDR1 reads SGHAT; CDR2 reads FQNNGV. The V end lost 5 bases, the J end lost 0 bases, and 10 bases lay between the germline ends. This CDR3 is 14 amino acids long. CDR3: CASSLTGMNTEAFF. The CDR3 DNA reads TGTGCCAGCAGCCTGACAGGCATGAACACTGAAGCTTTCTTT.